The 17 T cell receptor beta chains below were found in one sample sequenced in a study of cytomegalovirus exposure and HLA in healthy donors. Researchers ran the PCR with 60 Vbeta and 13 Jbeta primers. Profiling relied on immunoSEQ multiplex PCR, and the TCRdb table lists in-frame clones only, not all of them. The table shows over 150,000 clones, with 80% occurring only once. Input material: PBMCs. These receptors were collected from a boy between 10 and 17 years old in good health and CMV-seronegative.

The V and J genes are TRBV7-6 and TRBJ2-3; 7 positions agree with TRBD1. This CDR3 is built from 16 residues. Unmatched junction bases numbered 8, after V lost 4 bases and J lost 1 base. Germline CDR1 is SGHVS and CDR2 is FNYEAQ. The CDR3 here is CASSYRQGFGTDTQYF. The CDR3 DNA sequence: TGTGCCAGCAGCTACCGACAGGGTTTCGGCACAGATACGCAGTATTTT. Supplemented by reference TRBV7-6 and TRBJ2-3, the full variable domain reads GAGVSQSPRYKVTKRGQDVALRCDPISGHVSLYWYRQALGQGPEFLTYFNYEAQQDKSGLPNDRFSAERPEGSISTLTIQRTEQRDSAMYRCASSYRQGFGTDTQYFGPGTRLTVL.

V and J are TRBV27 and TRBJ1-2; perhaps TRBD1 as D (5 bases). The CDR3 has 15 residues. The V and J ends lost 5 bases and 2 bases respectively, with 15 bases between them. The germline CDR1 and CDR2 sequences are MNHEY and SMNVEV (reference sequence). CDR3 region: CASSLREAPNYGYTF. CDR3 DNA: TGTGCCAGCAGTCTCAGGGAGGCCCCGAACTATGGCTACACCTTC.

This CDR3 reads CASSLGRGEQYF. The CDR3 DNA reads as TGTGCCAGCAGCTTAGGGCGGGGCGAGCAGTACTTC. V is TRBV11-3 and J is TRBJ2-7; D is perhaps TRBD2 (6 bases). Germline lookup yields CDR1 SGHNT and CDR2 YENEEA. This CDR3 has 12 amino acids. V was clipped by 1 base and J by 6 bases, with 7 bases between them.

Comment on this clone: The junction differs from germline at one of its ends, possibly a read error. The CDR3 spells CASSLGENTEAFF. The CDR3 DNA reads TGTGCTAGCAGTTTAGGAGAGAACACTGAAGCTTTCTTT. V is TRBV7-7 and J is TRBJ1-1; D uncertain. Germline values: CDR1 SSHAT, CDR2 FNYEAQ (reference sequence). CDR3 length equals 13 residues.

The CDR3 here is CASSMSGGAFF. The DNA of the CDR3 is TGTGCCAGTAGTATGTCGGGCGGGGCTTTCTTT. V usage is TRBV19 and J usage is TRBJ1-1; no definite D call. CDR1 and CDR2 (germline): LNHDA, SQIVND (reference sequence). The length of the CDR3 is 11 residues. With 3 bases removed from V and 11 bases from J, the gap between germline ends came to 10 bases. The variable domain in full, with the rest retrieved from reference TRBV19 and TRBJ1-1, is DGGITQSPKYLFRKEGQNVTLSCEQNLNHDAMYWYRQDPGQGLRLIYYSQIVNDFQKGDIAEGYSVSREKKESFPLTVTSAQKNPTAFYLCASSMSGGAFFGQGTRLTVV.

V gene TRBV5-1 combines with J gene TRBJ2-7, with D maybe TRBD2 (6 bases). The V gene lost 0 bases and the J gene lost 7 bases, with 11 bases spanning the gap. Germline V gene lookup returns CDR1 SGHRS and CDR2 YFSETQ. The CDR3 totals 13 residues. The CDR3 DNA follows: TGCGCCAGCAGCTTGGGGGGGGACGGAGAGCAGTACTTC. Its protein product is CASSLGGDGEQYF.

This chain joins TRBV19 and TRBJ2-4; TRBD2 agrees at 9 bases. Germline loops: CDR1 LNHDA, CDR2 SQIVND (reference sequence). With V trimmed by 5 bases and J by 8 bases, 7 bases remained unmatched. CDR3 size: 14 residues. The CDR3 loop is CASSVAGTSYIQYF. The CDR3 coding sequence is TGTGCCAGTAGTGTGGCCGGGACTAGCTACATTCAGTACTTC. The whole variable domain, filled in from reference TRBV19 and TRBJ2-4, reads DGGITQSPKYLFRKEGQNVTLSCEQNLNHDAMYWYRQDPGQGLRLIYYSQIVNDFQKGDIAEGYSVSREKKESFPLTVTSAQKNPTAFYLCASSVAGTSYIQYFGAGTRLSVL.

The V call is TRBV11-3, the J call TRBJ2-1, with 8 bases identical to TRBD2. The CDR3 has 15 residues. The V and J ends lost 9 bases and 4 bases, in that order; junction bases with no gene match: 11. Germline CDR1 reads SGHNT; CDR2 reads YENEEA. The CDR3 here is CASAQLAALYNEQFF. Written as DNA, the CDR3 is TGTGCCAGTGCCCAACTAGCGGCGCTTTACAATGAGCAGTTCTTC.

The rearrangement joins TRBV5-1 to TRBJ1-5; TRBD1 matches 8 bases. With V trimmed by 4 bases and J by 0 bases, 12 bases remained unmatched. Germline loops: CDR1 SGHRS, CDR2 YFSETQ. The CDR3 length is 18 residues. CDR3 region: CASSPGTGTGFSNQPQHF. In DNA form, the CDR3 reads TGCGCCAGCAGCCCCGGAACCGGGACAGGATTTAGCAATCAGCCCCAGCATTTT.

This chain links TRBV6-1 with TRBJ2-1; 9 nucleotides match TRBD2. From germline, CDR1 is MNHNS and CDR2 SASEGT. The CDR3 extends over 15 amino acids. The junction had 7 bases not matched to a gene; V was cut back by 3 bases and J by 7 bases. CDR3 region: CASSEMAGGRNEQFF. The CDR3 coding sequence is TGTGCCAGCAGTGAGATGGCGGGGGGGCGGAATGAGCAGTTCTTC.

This clone was counted a single time. This sequence joins TRBV28 and TRBJ1-2; TRBD1 agrees at 7 bases. The germline CDR1 and CDR2 sequences are MDHEN and SYDVKM. V dropped 5 bases and J dropped 4; count of bases not matched to a gene: 7. This CDR3 region has 14 residues. CDR3 loop: CASSTGAAVYGYTF. CDR3 coding DNA: TGTGCCAGCAGTACAGGGGCCGCTGTCTATGGCTACACCTTC.

The rearrangement joins TRBV6-1 to TRBJ1-2; D is unresolved. The germline gives CDR1 MNHNS, CDR2 SASEGT. Trimming shortened V by 3 bases and J by 2 bases, and 7 bases separated the two germline ends. CDR3 length equals 13 residues. For the CDR3, the DNA is TGTGCCAGCAGTGATGGCCCCAACTATGGCTACACCTTC. Its protein is CASSDGPNYGYTF.

The genes are TRBV6-5 and TRBJ2-7; D gene unclear. V was cut by 5 bases and J by 6 bases, with 14 bases left in between. The CDR3 covers 13 residues. CDR1 and CDR2 from the germline V gene are MNHEY and SVGAGI. CDR3 DNA sequence: TGTGCCAGCAGTGAATTTTGGCCTGGCGAGCAGTACTTC. Translated, it gives CASSEFWPGEQYF.

The chain joins TRBV4-2 to TRBJ1-1, with D uncertain. The V and J ends lost 4 bases and 1 base respectively, with 4 bases between them. The V gene's germline CDR1 is LGHNA and CDR2 YNFKEQ. This CDR3 is 12 amino acids long. As DNA, the CDR3 is TGTGCCAGCAGCCCCAGGAACACTGAAGCTTTCTTT. Translating gives CASSPRNTEAFF.

This clone was found a few times. The J gene is TRBJ2-1, the V gene TRBV5-4; 9 nucleotides align to TRBD1. Germline-derived CDR1 and CDR2 are SGHNT and YYREEE (reference sequence). The CDR3 loop spans 16 amino acids. Trimming took 4 bases from V and 5 from J; bases not matched to a gene: 10. CDR3 protein: CASSPNPGQGDNEQFF. CDR3 DNA: TGTGCCAGCAGCCCAAACCCGGGACAGGGAGACAATGAGCAGTTCTTC.

In its sample, this clone was seen a few times. The rearrangement uses TRBV11-3 and TRBJ2-7; the D gene is possibly TRBD2 (5 bases). There are 14 residues in the CDR3. Germline CDR1 reads SGHNT; CDR2 reads YENEEA. Trimming left V 5 bases short and J 6 bases short, with 17 bases between. The CDR3 loop reads CASSHDGIEGEQYF. CDR3 DNA: TGTGCCAGCAGCCACGACGGGATTGAAGGCGAGCAGTACTTC.

With respect to this clone: Compared with germline, one end of the junction differs, possibly owing to a read error. V is TRBV5-6 and J is TRBJ2-1, with D possibly matching TRBD1 (5 bases). Germline V CDR1 and CDR2: SGHDT, YYEEEE. The CDR3 loop spans 11 amino acids. CDR3 DNA: TGTGCCAGCAGCTTGTCATCCAGGGCGGTCTTC. Its protein product is CASSLSSRAVF.